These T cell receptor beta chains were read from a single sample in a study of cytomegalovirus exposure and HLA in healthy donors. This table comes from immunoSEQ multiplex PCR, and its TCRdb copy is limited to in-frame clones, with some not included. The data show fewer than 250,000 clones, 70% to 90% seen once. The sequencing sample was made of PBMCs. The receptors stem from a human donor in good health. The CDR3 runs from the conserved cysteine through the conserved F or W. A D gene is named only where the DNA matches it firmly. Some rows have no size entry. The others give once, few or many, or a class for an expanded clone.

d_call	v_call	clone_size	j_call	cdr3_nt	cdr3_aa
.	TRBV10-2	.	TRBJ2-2	TGCGCCAGCAGTAACAACAGGGAGTCCGGGGAGCTGTTTTTT	CASSNNRESGELFF
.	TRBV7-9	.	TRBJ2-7	TGTGCCAGCAGCTTACAGGGTCAGAACGAGCAGTACTTC	CASSLQGQNEQYF
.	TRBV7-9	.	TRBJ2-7	TGTGCCAGCAGCTTAGAGTCTCGTAGCTCCTACGAGCAGTACTTC	CASSLESRSSYEQYF
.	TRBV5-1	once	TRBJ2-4	TGCGCCAGCAGCCCGGGACTCAAAAACATTCAGTACTTC	CASSPGLKNIQYF
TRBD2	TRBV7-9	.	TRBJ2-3	TGTGCCAGCAGCTTAAGTACGGGGCTAGCGGGAGTACCAGATACGCAGTATTTT	CASSLSTGLAGVPDTQYF
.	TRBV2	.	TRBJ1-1	TGTGCCAGCAGTGAAAGGAAGGGAGGGAGCACTGAAGCTTTCTTT	CASSERKGGSTEAFF
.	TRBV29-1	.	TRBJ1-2	TGCAGCGACGGAGGGTACGGCTACACCTTC	CSDGGYGYTF
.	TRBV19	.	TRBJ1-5	TGTGCCAGTTCCGCGGTTTATAGCAATCAGCCCCAGCATTTT	CASSAVYSNQPQHF
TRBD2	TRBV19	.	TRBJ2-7	TGTGCCAGTAGTTTATACGGGACTAGCGGGAGAGTGCGGCGCGAGCAGTACTTC	CASSLYGTSGRVRREQYF
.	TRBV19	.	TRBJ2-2	TGTGCCAGTACCCTGAGAACCGGGGAGCTGTTTTTT	CASTLRTGELFF
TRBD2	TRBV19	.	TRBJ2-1	TGTGCCAGTACCGACTTCCGTAGCGGGAGCTATGAGCAGTTCTTC	CASTDFRSGSYEQFF
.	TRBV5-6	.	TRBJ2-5	TGTGCCAGCAGCTCGTCTGGGTGGGCAGGGGCCCAAGAGACCCAGTACTTC	CASSSSGWAGAQETQYF
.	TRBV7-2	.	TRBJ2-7	TGTGCCAGCAGCTTAGTGGACATCGACGAGCAGTACTTC	CASSLVDIDEQYF
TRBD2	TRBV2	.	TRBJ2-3	TGTGCCAGCAGTGAAGCAGGCCTAGCGGGGGGTGCAGATACGCAGTATTTT	CASSEAGLAGGADTQYF
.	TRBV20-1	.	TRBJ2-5	TGCAGTGTTCTAGCGACGGAGACCCAGTACTTC	CSVLATETQYF
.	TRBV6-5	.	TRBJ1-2	TGTGCCACCCGGGACATCAACTATGGCTACACCTTC	CATRDINYGYTF
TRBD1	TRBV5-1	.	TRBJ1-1	TGCGCCAGCAGACTCCGGGACAGGGGGCTCACTGAAGCTTTCTTT	CASRLRDRGLTEAFF
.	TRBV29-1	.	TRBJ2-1	TGCAGCGTTGACACAAATTACAATGAGCAGTTCTTC	CSVDTNYNEQFF